Listed below are T cell receptor beta chains from one sample, sequenced in a study of OX40 agonist ivuxolimab in advanced cancers. The protocol was immunoSEQ multiplex PCR, while the TCRdb copy is restricted to in-frame clones and leaves out a portion. Here the sample spans about 65,000 clones, over 85% being singletons. The sequencing used CD4+ or CD8+ T cells sorted from blood, collected in a trial of the OX40 agonist ivuxolimab. These TCRs come from an adult with an advanced solid tumor such as melanoma, head and neck, liver or kidney cancer. Both conserved end residues are part of each CDR3. D genes are given only for firm matches. Clone sizes are given selectively: once, few, many, or a class where the clone is expanded.

TRBJ2-3,TRBV19,TRBD2,once,TGTGCCAGTAGTATCGGAAGCGGGGGCCGGGATACGCAGTATTTT,CASSIGSGGRDTQYF
TRBJ1-1,TRBV6-6,-,-,TGTGCCAGCAGTTACGGAGGGAGGGCAGAAGCTTTCTTT,CASSYGGRAEAFF
TRBJ1-5,TRBV2,TRBD1,once,TGTGCCAGCAGTGATCGGAACAGGGGGAATCAGCCCCAGCATTTT,CASSDRNRGNQPQHF
TRBJ2-7,TRBV16,TRBD2,-,TGTGCCAGCAGCTTCACTAGCGGGGGGTACTACGAGCAGTACTTC,CASSFTSGGYYEQYF
TRBJ2-1,TRBV6-4,-,-,TGTGCCAGCAGTGAAGTCCCTTCGAGGATGCAGTTCTTC,CASSEVPSRMQFF
TRBJ1-2,TRBV7-9,-,-,TGTGCCAGCAGCTTGGACAGTTGGTTAGGCGGCTACACCTTC,CASSLDSWLGGYTF
TRBJ1-5,TRBV6-1,-,-,TGTGCCAGCAGTGAAGGAGGCCTCACCAATCAGCCCCAGCATTTT,CASSEGGLTNQPQHF
TRBJ1-1,TRBV14,TRBD1,-,TGTGCCAGCAGCCAAGATCCCGGACAGGGAAACACTGAAGCTTTCTTT,CASSQDPGQGNTEAFF
TRBJ1-2,TRBV27,-,-,TGTGCCAGCAGTCCTCACAGGGTGACTAACTATGGCTACACCTTC,CASSPHRVTNYGYTF
TRBJ1-2,TRBV5-1,TRBD1,-,TGCGCCAGCAGCCTTGGACAGGTTGATAACTATGGCTACACCTTC,CASSLGQVDNYGYTF
TRBJ1-2,TRBV10-3,-,-,TGTGCCATCACGGCGACAGCACTAGAATCTAACTATGGCTACACCTTC,CAITATALESNYGYTF
TRBJ2-2,TRBV19,-,few,TGTGCCAGTAGTAGGAGACAGGCCAACACCGGGGAGCTGTTTTTT,CASSRRQANTGELFF
TRBJ2-7,TRBV27,TRBD1,-,TGTGCCAGCAGTTCCATCCGCAGGGGGCTTGTACGACGAGTATCCTACGAGCAGTACTTC,CASSSIRRGLVRRVSYEQYF
TRBJ2-7,TRBV27,-,-,TGTGCCAGCAGTTTATCTTTGCAGAAGGCCTCCTACGAGCAGTACTTC,CASSLSLQKASYEQYF
TRBJ2-7,TRBV6-1,TRBD1,-,TGTGCCAGCAGAACCCGGACAGGTCCCTCCTACGAGCAGTACTTC,CASRTRTGPSYEQYF
TRBJ1-2,TRBV11-2,-,-,TGTGCCAGCAGCTTAAGACAGTTCTATGGCTACACCTTC,CASSLRQFYGYTF
TRBJ2-5,TRBV19,TRBD2,-,TGTGCCAGTAGTAGCCTAGCGGGGGGCCAAGAGACCCAGTACTTC,CASSSLAGGQETQYF
TRBJ1-1,TRBV10-3,-,-,TGTGCCATCAGTAAAGGGTGGAGAACTGAAGCTTTCTTT,CAISKGWRTEAFF
TRBJ2-7,TRBV6-1,TRBD2,-,TGTGCCAGCGAAGAACTAGCGGGGTCCTACGAGCAGTACTTC,CASEELAGSYEQYF
TRBJ1-1,TRBV18,-,few,TGTGCCAGCTCACCGGGGCAGTATGAAGCTTTCTTT,CASSPGQYEAFF
TRBJ1-4,TRBV19,-,-,TGTGCCAGTAGTATAGATGGAACACCAGGAAAACTGTTTTTT,CASSIDGTPGKLFF
TRBJ1-2,TRBV7-9,-,-,TGTGCCAGCAGCTTAGACGGGGCATCGAGCTATGGCTACACCTTC,CASSLDGASSYGYTF
TRBJ1-6,TRBV5-5,-,-,TGTGCCAGCAGCTTGCAGGCAGGGACCAATTCACCCCTCCACTTT,CASSLQAGTNSPLHF
TRBJ1-5,TRBV7-6,TRBD1,once,TGTGCCAGCAGCGGACAGGAAGGTCAGCCCCAGCATTTT,CASSGQEGQPQHF
TRBJ2-3,TRBV5-6,-,-,TGTGCCAGCAGCCCCGGACCCAACTCGCAGTATTTT,CASSPGPNSQYF
TRBJ2-1,TRBV19,TRBD1,-,TGTGCCAGTAGTAGGGGAGACAGGGTTAATGAGCAGTTCTTC,CASSRGDRVNEQFF
TRBJ1-4,TRBV7-9,-,-,TGTGCCAGCAGCTGGGACACGTCAAAACTGTTTTTT,CASSWDTSKLFF
TRBJ1-5,TRBV7-2,-,-,TGTGCCAGCAGCCGGGAGGGAAATCAGCCCCAGCATTTT,CASSREGNQPQHF
TRBJ2-7,TRBV6-1,TRBD2,-,TGTGCCAGCAGTGAAGCGGCGGGGGTTATCTACGAGCAGTACTTC,CASSEAAGVIYEQYF
TRBJ2-7,TRBV19,TRBD2,few,TGTGCCAGTAGTATAGGACTAGCGGGGATTTACGAGCAGTACTTC,CASSIGLAGIYEQYF
TRBJ2-7,TRBV6-1,TRBD1,-,TGTGCCAGCAGTTACAGGGGAGAGCAGTACTTC,CASSYRGEQYF
TRBJ2-3,TRBV6-5,TRBD1,-,TGTGCCAGCAGTGTAGGACAGGGGAGGAATACGCAGTATTTT,CASSVGQGRNTQYF
TRBJ2-7,TRBV6-1,TRBD2,-,TGTGCCAGCTCCACGGGAGGATACGAGCAGTACTTC,CASSTGGYEQYF
TRBJ2-1,TRBV7-9,TRBD2,-,TGTGCCAGCAGCTTAGAGGGCGGACTAGCGAATGAGCAGTTCTTC,CASSLEGGLANEQFF